The 16 T cell receptor beta chains below were found in one sample sequenced in a study of T cell responses to AZD1222 COVID-19 vaccine. Assay used: immunoSEQ multiplex PCR; TCRdb lists only in-frame clones, some missing. The sample carries about 160,000 clones, around 90% recorded once. The material was peripheral blood, obtained on day 0 of MenACWY control vaccination. Source of these receptors: an adult in good health.

This clone has a single count. V gene TRBV25-1 combines with J gene TRBJ2-2, with 10 bases fitting TRBD1. Per the germline V gene, CDR1 is MGHDK and CDR2 is SYGVNS. The CDR3 totals 15 residues. The V gene end was trimmed by 7 bases and the J gene end by 6 bases; junction bases not matched to a gene: 8. CDR3 sequence (DNA): TGTGCCAGCACCCCCCGGGACAGGGGCTCCGGGGAGCTGTTTTTT. Residues: CASTPRDRGSGELFF.

The J gene is TRBJ2-2, the V gene TRBV15, with D perhaps being TRBD1 or TRBD2 (5 bases each). This CDR3 is 15 amino acids long. Germline CDR1 reads LNHNV; CDR2 reads YYDKDF (reference sequence). The V end lost 6 bases, the J end lost 8 bases, and 19 bases lay between the germline ends. This chain's CDR3 is CATRATGTTSGELFF. CDR3 bases: TGTGCCACCAGGGCGACCGGGACGACCTCAGGGGAGCTGTTTTTT.

This chain uses TRBV7-2 with TRBJ1-1; no clear D gene. Germline values: CDR1 SGHTA, CDR2 FQGNSA. The CDR3 runs 15 residues. Trimming shortened V by 4 bases and J by 0 bases, and 12 bases separated the two germline ends. The CDR3 coding sequence is TGTGCCAGCAGCTGGGGTATAGGTATGAACACTGAAGCTTTCTTT. It specifies CASSWGIGMNTEAFF. Using reference TRBV7-2 and TRBJ1-1 for the parts outside the CDR3, the full variable domain is GAGVSQSPSNKVTEKGKDVELRCDPISGHTALYWYRQSLGQGLEFLIYFQGNSAPDKSGLPSDRFSAERTGGSVSTLTIQRTQQEDSAVYLCASSWGIGMNTEAFFGQGTRLTVV.

In this sample, this clone turned up once. The chain is built from TRBV9 and TRBJ1-4; a possible D gene is TRBD1 (6 bases). The germline V and J ends were trimmed by 2 bases and 6 bases, with 11 bases remaining between them. Germline lookup yields CDR1 SGDLS and CDR2 YYNGEE. The CDR3 is 14 amino acids. The CDR3 sequence is CASSVDGTYEKLFF. CDR3 DNA sequence: TGTGCCAGCAGCGTGGACGGGACATATGAAAAACTGTTTTTT.

The chain has TRBV6-2 or TRBV6-3 and TRBJ2-7; D is perhaps TRBD1 (6 bases). The CDR3 spans 13 residues. The germline CDR1 and CDR2 sequences are MNHEY and SVGEGT. Trimming removed 5 bases from V and 4 bases from J, with 12 bases in between. The CDR3 loop reads CASSASGTYEQYF. The CDR3 nucleotides read TGTGCCAGCAGTGCCTCCGGGACATACGAGCAGTACTTC.

V usage is TRBV19 and J usage is TRBJ2-3; D might be TRBD1 (6 bases). The V gene's germline CDR1 is LNHDA and CDR2 SQIVND (reference sequence). The V gene lost 4 bases and the J gene lost 2 bases, with 16 bases spanning the gap. The CDR3 contains 16 residues. CDR3 DNA sequence: TGTGCCAGTAGTACGGACCGGGACACCTACACAGATACGCAGTATTTT. This gives the protein CASSTDRDTYTDTQYF.

The chain is built from TRBV9 and TRBJ2-1; D possibly corresponds to TRBD2 (6 bases). The germline CDR1 and CDR2 sequences are SGDLS and YYNGEE. The CDR3 runs to 12 residues. The V and J ends lost 5 bases and 8 bases respectively, with 11 bases between them. CDR3 loop: CASRGGGDEQFF. The DNA for the CDR3 is TGTGCCAGCAGGGGCGGCGGGGATGAGCAGTTCTTC.

V gene TRBV27 combines with J gene TRBJ2-3; 9 bases are a match to TRBD1. Unmatched junction bases numbered 10, after V lost 5 bases and J lost 1 base. Germline CDR1 MNHEY, CDR2 SMNVEV (reference sequence). There are 17 residues in the CDR3. This chain's CDR3 is CASSHYGQGMGTDTQYF. DNA for the CDR3: TGTGCCAGCAGTCACTATGGACAGGGGATGGGCACAGATACGCAGTATTTT.

The rearrangement joins TRBV27 to TRBJ2-7, with 11 positions matching TRBD1. The V and J ends lost 8 bases and 6 bases, in that order; junction bases with no gene match: 12. CDR1 and CDR2 from the germline V gene are MNHEY and SMNVEV (reference sequence). The CDR3 is 15 amino acids. The DNA of the CDR3 is TGTGCCAGCCACGCCCTCGGACAGGGGGCGGGCGAGCAGTACTTC. Protein: CASHALGQGAGEQYF.

The chain recombines TRBV19 with TRBJ1-4, with a tentative D call TRBD1 (6 bases). Germline loops: CDR1 LNHDA, CDR2 SQIVND (reference sequence). V was pared by 6 bases and J by 7 bases, with 21 bases between. CDR3 length equals 16 residues. The CDR3 nucleotides read TGTGCCAGTAGCCGCCCCGGGGGCCCGTCGGGTGAAAAACTGTTTTTT. Its translation: CASSRPGGPSGEKLFF.

This chain joins TRBV7-2 and TRBJ1-1, with D possibly TRBD1 on 5 matching bases. V dropped 1 base and J dropped 3 bases, with 12 bases sitting between them. This CDR3 comprises 15 residues. In germline, CDR1 is SGHTA, CDR2 FQGNSA. DNA for the CDR3: TGTGCCAGCAGCTTAGGGGGACTTGGCTACACTGAAGCTTTCTTT. It codes for CASSLGGLGYTEAFF.

The CDR3 is CASSTGRNNEQFF. CDR3 nucleotides: TGTGCCAGCAGTACCGGGAGGAACAATGAGCAGTTCTTC. The rearrangement joins TRBV12-3 or TRBV12-4 to TRBJ2-1; 7 bases are shared with TRBD2. The CDR3 consists of 13 residues. The J segment lost 5 bases and the V segment lost 5 bases, leaving 3 bases of the junction unmatched.

This chain connects TRBV4-3 to TRBJ2-1, with TRBD2 matching over 11 bases. The CDR3 is 18 residues long. Germline CDR1 is LGHNA and CDR2 is YSLEER. V shed 0 bases, J shed 2 bases, and the junction held 6 bases outside the gene matches. CDR3 sequence: CASSQDPVSGRAYNEQFF. CDR3 nucleotides: TGCGCCAGCAGCCAAGACCCCGTTAGCGGGAGGGCCTACAATGAGCAGTTCTTC.

The V call is TRBV19, the J call TRBJ2-1; 9 nucleotides align to TRBD2. With 4 bases clipped from V and 9 bases from J, the junction kept 10 bases outside the gene matches. Germline lookup yields CDR1 LNHDA and CDR2 SQIVND (reference sequence). CDR3 size: 15 residues. Here the CDR3 reads CASSTPGLAQSEQFF. The CDR3 coding sequence is TGTGCCAGTAGTACTCCGGGACTAGCCCAATCTGAGCAGTTCTTC.

The chain joins TRBV15 to TRBJ1-4; tentatively, D is TRBD1 (6 bases). The CDR3 consists of 15 residues. Trimming took 1 base from V and 8 from J, leaving 14 bases between them. Per the germline V gene, CDR1 is LNHNV and CDR2 is YYDKDF (reference sequence). The CDR3 sequence is CATSRGSGAGEKLFF. As DNA, the CDR3 is TGTGCCACCAGCAGAGGTTCAGGGGCTGGGGAAAAACTGTTTTTT.

The rearrangement joins TRBV11-1 to TRBJ1-2, with D possibly being TRBD1 (5 bases). The CDR3 spans 13 residues. Germline V gene data show CDR1 as SGHAT and CDR2 as FQDESV (reference sequence). V was shortened by 5 bases and J by 4 bases, with 11 bases between the two germline ends. In DNA form, the CDR3 reads TGTGCCAGCAGCCCAAGACAGATCTATGGCTACACCTTC. Protein: CASSPRQIYGYTF.